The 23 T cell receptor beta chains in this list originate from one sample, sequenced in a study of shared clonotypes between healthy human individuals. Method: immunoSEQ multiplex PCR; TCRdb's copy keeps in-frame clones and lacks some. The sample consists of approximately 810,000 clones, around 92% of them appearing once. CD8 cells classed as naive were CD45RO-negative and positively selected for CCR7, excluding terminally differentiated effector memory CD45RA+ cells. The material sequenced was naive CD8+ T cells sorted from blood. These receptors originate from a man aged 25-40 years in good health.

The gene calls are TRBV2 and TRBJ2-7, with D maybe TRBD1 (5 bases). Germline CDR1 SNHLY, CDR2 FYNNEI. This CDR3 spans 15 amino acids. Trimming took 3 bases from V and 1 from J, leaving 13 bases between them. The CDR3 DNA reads TGTGCCAGCAGTGATTGGGCAGGGTCGTCCTACGAGCAGTACTTC. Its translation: CASSDWAGSSYEQYF.

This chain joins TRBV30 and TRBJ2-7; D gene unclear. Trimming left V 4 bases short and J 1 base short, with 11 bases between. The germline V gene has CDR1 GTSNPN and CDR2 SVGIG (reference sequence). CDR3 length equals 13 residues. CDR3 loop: CAWTSFGSYEQYF. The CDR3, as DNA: TGTGCCTGGACATCGTTTGGTTCCTACGAGCAGTACTTC.

The CDR3 loop is CASTPDRPGTYSNQPQHF. As DNA, the CDR3 is TGCGCCAGCACCCCGGACAGGCCAGGAACATATAGCAATCAGCCCCAGCATTTT. The chain is built from TRBV10-2 and TRBJ1-5; 7 bases fit TRBD1. The CDR3 is 18 residues long. Germline trimming cut 7 bases from V and 0 bases from J; bases unmatched to any gene: 15. Germline CDR1 and CDR2: WSHSY and SAAADI.

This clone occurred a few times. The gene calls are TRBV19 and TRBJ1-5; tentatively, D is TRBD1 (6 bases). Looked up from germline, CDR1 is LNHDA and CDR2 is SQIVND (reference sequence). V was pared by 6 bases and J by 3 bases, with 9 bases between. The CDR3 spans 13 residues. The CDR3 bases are TGTGCCAGTAGCACAGGGCCCAATCAGCCCCAGCATTTT. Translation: CASSTGPNQPQHF. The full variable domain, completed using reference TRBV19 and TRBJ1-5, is DGGITQSPKYLFRKEGQNVTLSCEQNLNHDAMYWYRQDPGQGLRLIYYSQIVNDFQKGDIAEGYSVSREKKESFPLTVTSAQKNPTAFYLCASSTGPNQPQHFGDGTRLSIL.

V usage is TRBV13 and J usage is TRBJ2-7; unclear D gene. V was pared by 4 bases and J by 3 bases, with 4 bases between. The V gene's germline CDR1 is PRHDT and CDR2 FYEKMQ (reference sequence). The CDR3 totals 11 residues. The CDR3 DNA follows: TGTGCCAGCAGCTACGACTACGAGCAGTACTTC. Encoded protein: CASSYDYEQYF.

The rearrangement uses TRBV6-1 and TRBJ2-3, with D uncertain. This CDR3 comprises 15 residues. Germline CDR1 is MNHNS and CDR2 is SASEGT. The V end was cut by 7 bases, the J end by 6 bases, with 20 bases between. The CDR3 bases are TGTGCCAGCATAAGCAGGTTCGGGCGCGAGGATACGCAGTATTTT. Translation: CASISRFGREDTQYF.

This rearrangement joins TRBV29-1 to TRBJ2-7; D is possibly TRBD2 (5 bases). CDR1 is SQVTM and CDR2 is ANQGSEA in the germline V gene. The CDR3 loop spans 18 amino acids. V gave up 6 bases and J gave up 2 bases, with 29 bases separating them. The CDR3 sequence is CSVRDRAGRSDNPYEQYF. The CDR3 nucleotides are TGCAGCGTACGGGATCGCGCGGGCCGGTCAGATAATCCCTACGAGCAGTACTTC.

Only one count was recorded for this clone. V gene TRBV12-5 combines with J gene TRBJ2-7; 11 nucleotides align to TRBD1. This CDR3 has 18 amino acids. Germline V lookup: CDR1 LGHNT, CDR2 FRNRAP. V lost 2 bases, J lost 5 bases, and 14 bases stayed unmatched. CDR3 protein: CASGLPTLRDRGVHEQYF. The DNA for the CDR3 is TGTGCTAGTGGTTTGCCCACCCTGCGGGACAGGGGGGTGCACGAGCAGTACTTC.

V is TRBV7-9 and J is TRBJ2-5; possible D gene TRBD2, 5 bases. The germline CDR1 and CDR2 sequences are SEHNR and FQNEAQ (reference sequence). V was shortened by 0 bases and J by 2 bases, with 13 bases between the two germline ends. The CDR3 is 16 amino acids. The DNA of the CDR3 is TGTGCCAGCAGCTTAGCGCGCTCGGGAACTCAAGAGACCCAGTACTTC. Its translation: CASSLARSGTQETQYF.

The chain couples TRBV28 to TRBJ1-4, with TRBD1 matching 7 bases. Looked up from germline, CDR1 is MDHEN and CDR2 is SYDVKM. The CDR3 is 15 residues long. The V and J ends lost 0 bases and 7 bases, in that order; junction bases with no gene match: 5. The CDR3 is CASSLWGRQGEKLFF. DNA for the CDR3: TGTGCCAGCAGTTTATGGGGGCGACAGGGTGAAAAACTGTTTTTT. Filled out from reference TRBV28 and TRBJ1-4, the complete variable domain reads DVKVTQSSRYLVKRTGEKVFLECVQDMDHENMFWYRQDPGLGLRLIYFSYDVKMKEKGDIPEGYSVSREKKERFSLILESASTNQTSMYLCASSLWGRQGEKLFFGSGTQLSVL.

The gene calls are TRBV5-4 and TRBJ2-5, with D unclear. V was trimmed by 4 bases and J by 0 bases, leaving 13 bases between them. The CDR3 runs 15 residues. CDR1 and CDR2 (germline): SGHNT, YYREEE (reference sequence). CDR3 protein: CASSEWAGNQETQYF. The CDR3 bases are TGTGCCAGCAGCGAATGGGCAGGCAACCAAGAGACCCAGTACTTC.

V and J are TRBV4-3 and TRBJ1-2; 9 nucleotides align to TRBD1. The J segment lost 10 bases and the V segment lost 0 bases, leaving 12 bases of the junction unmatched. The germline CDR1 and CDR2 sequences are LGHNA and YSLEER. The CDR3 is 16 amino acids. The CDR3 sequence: CASSQDFGQGYYLYTF. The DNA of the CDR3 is TGCGCCAGCAGCCAAGATTTCGGACAGGGGTACTATCTCTACACCTTC.

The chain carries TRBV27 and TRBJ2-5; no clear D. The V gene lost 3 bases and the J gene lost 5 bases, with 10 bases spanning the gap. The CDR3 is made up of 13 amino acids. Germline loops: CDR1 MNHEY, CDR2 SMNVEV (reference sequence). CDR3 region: CASSFINEETQYF. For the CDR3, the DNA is TGTGCCAGCAGTTTTATAAACGAGGAGACCCAGTACTTC.

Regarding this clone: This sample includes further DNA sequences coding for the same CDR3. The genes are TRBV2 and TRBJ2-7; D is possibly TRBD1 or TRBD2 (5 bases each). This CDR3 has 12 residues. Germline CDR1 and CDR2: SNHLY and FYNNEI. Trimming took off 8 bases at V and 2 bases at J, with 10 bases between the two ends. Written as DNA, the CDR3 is TGTGCCAGCCTCGGGGCAGCCTACGAGCAGTACTTC. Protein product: CASLGAAYEQYF.

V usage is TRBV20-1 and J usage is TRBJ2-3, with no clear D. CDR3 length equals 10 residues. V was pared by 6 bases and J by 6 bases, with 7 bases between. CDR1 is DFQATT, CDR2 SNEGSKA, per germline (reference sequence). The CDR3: CSAPQDTQYF. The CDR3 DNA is TGCAGTGCCCCCCAGGATACGCAGTATTTT.

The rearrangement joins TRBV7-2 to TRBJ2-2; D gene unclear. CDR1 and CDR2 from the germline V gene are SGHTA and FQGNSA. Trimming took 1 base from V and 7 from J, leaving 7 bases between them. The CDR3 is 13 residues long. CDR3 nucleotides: TGTGCCAGCAGCTTAGGGCCCCGCGGGGAGCTGTTTTTT. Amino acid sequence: CASSLGPRGELFF.

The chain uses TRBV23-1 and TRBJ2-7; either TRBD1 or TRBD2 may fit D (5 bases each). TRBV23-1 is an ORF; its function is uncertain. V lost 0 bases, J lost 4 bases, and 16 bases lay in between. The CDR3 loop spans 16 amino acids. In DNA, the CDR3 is TGCGCCAGCAGTCAATCGATAGCCAGGGTAGCGTACGAGCAGTACTTC. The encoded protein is CASSQSIARVAYEQYF.

The CDR3 region is CASKTGSDTQYF. The CDR3 region has the DNA TGCGCCAGCAAAACAGGATCAGATACGCAGTATTTT. This chain connects TRBV10-2 to TRBJ2-3; possibly TRBD1 for D (5 bases). V was shortened by 7 bases and J by 4 bases, with 9 bases between the two germline ends. CDR3 length: 12 residues. Germline assignment: CDR1 WSHSY and CDR2 SAAADI.

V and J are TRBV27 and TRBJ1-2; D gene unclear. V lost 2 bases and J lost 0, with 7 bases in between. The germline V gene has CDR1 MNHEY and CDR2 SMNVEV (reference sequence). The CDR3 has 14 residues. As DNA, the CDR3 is TGTGCCAGCAGTTTAACCGCCTCTAACTATGGCTACACCTTC. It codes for CASSLTASNYGYTF.

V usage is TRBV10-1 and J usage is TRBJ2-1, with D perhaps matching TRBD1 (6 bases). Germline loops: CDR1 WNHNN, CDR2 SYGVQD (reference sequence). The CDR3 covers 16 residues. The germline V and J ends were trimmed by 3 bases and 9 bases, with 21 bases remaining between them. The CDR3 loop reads CASSDYRDNGIGEQFF. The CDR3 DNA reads TGCGCCAGCAGTGACTACCGGGACAATGGTATTGGTGAGCAGTTCTTC.

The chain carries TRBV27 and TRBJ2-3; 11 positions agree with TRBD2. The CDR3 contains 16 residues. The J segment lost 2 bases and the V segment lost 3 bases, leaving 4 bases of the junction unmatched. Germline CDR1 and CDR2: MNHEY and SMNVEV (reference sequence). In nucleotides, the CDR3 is TGTGCCAGCAGTTTCGTAGCGGGAGGGTTCACAGATACGCAGTATTTT. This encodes CASSFVAGGFTDTQYF.

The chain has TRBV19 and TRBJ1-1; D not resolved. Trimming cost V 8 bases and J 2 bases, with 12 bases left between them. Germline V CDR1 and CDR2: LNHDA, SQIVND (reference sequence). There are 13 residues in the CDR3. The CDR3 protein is CASASLTNTEAFF. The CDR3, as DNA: TGTGCCAGTGCAAGTCTTACAAACACTGAAGCTTTCTTT. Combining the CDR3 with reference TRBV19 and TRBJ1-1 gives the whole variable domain DGGITQSPKYLFRKEGQNVTLSCEQNLNHDAMYWYRQDPGQGLRLIYYSQIVNDFQKGDIAEGYSVSREKKESFPLTVTSAQKNPTAFYLCASASLTNTEAFFGQGTRLTVV.

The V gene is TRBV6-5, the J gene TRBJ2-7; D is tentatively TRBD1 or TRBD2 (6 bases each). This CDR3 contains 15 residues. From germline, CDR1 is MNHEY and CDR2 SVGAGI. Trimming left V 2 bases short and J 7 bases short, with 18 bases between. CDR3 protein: CASSYPVSQGGEQYF. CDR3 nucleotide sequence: TGTGCCAGCAGTTACCCGGTCTCACAGGGAGGAGAGCAGTACTTC.